Shown below are 24 T cell receptor beta chains from a single sample sequenced in a study of blood T cell repertoires in COVID-19. Some clones are missing from TCRdb's copy, which holds only in-frame ones; the method was immunoSEQ multiplex PCR. Altogether tens of thousands of clones are present, more than 85% being singletons, with the ten largest covering less than 6%. The sample was peripheral blood. The origin of the receptors is a woman over 75 with acute or convalescent COVID-19.

The CDR3 spells CASSGGRGGEGETQYF. The DNA of the CDR3 is TGTGCCAGCAGTGGGGGGCGAGGGGGCGAGGGAGAGACCCAGTACTTC. The chain couples TRBV2 to TRBJ2-5; TRBD1 aligns across 7 bases. The CDR3 runs 16 residues. V trimming: 4 bases; J trimming: 4 bases; junction bases outside the gene matches: 12. Germline CDR1 is SNHLY and CDR2 is FYNNEI.

Worth noting for this clone: The junction and the germline gene differ at one end; a read error may be behind it. The chain carries TRBV7-7 and TRBJ1-1, with 7 bases identical to TRBD1. The CDR3 extends over 18 amino acids. CDR1 and CDR2 (germline): SSHAT, FNYEAQ (reference sequence). CDR3 sequence: CASSPSLKGAPLGTEAFF. The DNA of the CDR3 is TGTGCTAGCAGCCCCTCTCTGAAGGGGGCGCCCCTTGGCACTGAAGCTTTCTTT.

The chain is built from TRBV7-2 and TRBJ2-5, with TRBD1 matching over 10 bases. The length of the CDR3 is 15 residues. Per germline, CDR1 SGHTA and CDR2 FQGNSA. Trimming took 7 bases from V and 4 from J; bases not matched to a gene: 9. CDR3 sequence: CASTLLTGGLETQYF. The DNA for the CDR3 is TGTGCCAGCACCCTACTGACAGGGGGCCTAGAGACCCAGTACTTC.

The chain recombines TRBV6-5 with TRBJ2-1, with TRBD1 as a possible D gene (5 bases). Trimming shortened V by 4 bases and J by 0 bases, and 10 bases separated the two germline ends. CDR3 length equals 15 residues. The germline gives CDR1 MNHEY, CDR2 SVGAGI. The CDR3 DNA follows: TGTGCCAGCAGTTCTCAGGACACCTCCTACAATGAGCAGTTCTTC. Translation: CASSSQDTSYNEQFF.

This sequence joins TRBV18 and TRBJ2-3; D is unresolved. V was cut by 4 bases and J by 0 bases, with 8 bases left in between. The CDR3 has 14 amino acids. The germline V gene encodes CDR1 KGHSH and CDR2 LQKENI. The CDR3 DNA sequence: TGTGCCAGCTCACATACAGCTAGCACAGATACGCAGTATTTT. The encoded protein is CASSHTASTDTQYF.

This chain links TRBV2 with TRBJ1-5, with 8 bases lining up with TRBD1. The CDR3 loop spans 16 amino acids. From germline, CDR1 is SNHLY and CDR2 FYNNEI. V was clipped by 8 bases and J by 0 bases; unmatched bases: 9. The CDR3 nucleotides are TGTGCCAGCGCGGACAGGGTAGGGTCTAGCAATCAGCCCCAGCATTTT. This encodes CASADRVGSSNQPQHF.

The rearrangement uses TRBV7-9 and TRBJ1-4; TRBD1 matches at 7 bases. V was pared by 3 bases and J by 5 bases, with 6 bases of the junction left unmatched. Germline V gives CDR1 SEHNR, CDR2 FQNEAQ (reference sequence). This CDR3 comprises 15 residues. The CDR3 reads CASSFRAGGNEKLFF. The CDR3 coding sequence is TGTGCCAGCAGCTTCCGAGCAGGGGGGAATGAAAAACTGTTTTTT.

The chain combines TRBV6-5 with TRBJ2-7; possible D gene TRBD1, 6 bases. Deletions cut 4 bases from V and 2 bases from J, with 15 bases between. Per the germline V gene, CDR1 is MNHEY and CDR2 is SVGAGI. The CDR3 covers 15 residues. Here the CDR3 DNA reads TGTGCCAGCAGTTCCAACTGGGACAAAGCCTACGAGCAGTACTTC. Its translation is CASSSNWDKAYEQYF.

This chain links TRBV5-8 with TRBJ1-5, with TRBD1 identical over 10 bases. With V trimmed by 0 bases and J by 0 bases, 6 bases remained unmatched. The CDR3 has 18 amino acids. The germline CDR1 and CDR2 sequences are SGHTS and YDEGEE. CDR3 sequence (DNA): TGTGCCAGCAGCTTGGGCTGGACAGGGGGATATAGCAATCAGCCCCAGCATTTT. As protein: CASSLGWTGGYSNQPQHF.

This clone was detected only a few times. The gene calls are TRBV7-9 and TRBJ1-4, with a tentative D call TRBD1 (6 bases). V lost 2 bases to trimming and J lost 7 bases, with 17 bases between them. Germline loops: CDR1 SEHNR, CDR2 FQNEAQ (reference sequence). This CDR3 contains 16 residues. In DNA form, the CDR3 reads TGTGCCAGCAGCTTAAGCGTACAGGGACCTACTGAAAAACTGTTTTTT. It is translated as CASSLSVQGPTEKLFF.

CDR3 nucleotides: TGTGCCAGCAGCAAGCGGACAGGGGGCAATGGAAACACCATATATTTT. It is translated as CASSKRTGGNGNTIYF. V usage is TRBV5-5 and J usage is TRBJ1-3; 11 bases are shared with TRBD1. Germline CDR1 reads SGHKS; CDR2 reads YYEKEE (reference sequence). This CDR3 contains 16 residues. J was trimmed by 3 bases and V by 4 bases; bases with no gene match: 6.

V gene TRBV4-1 combines with J gene TRBJ1-1, with 8 bases lining up with TRBD1. This CDR3 has 13 amino acids. Unmatched junction bases numbered 1, after V lost 4 bases and J lost 3 bases. Germline V lookup: CDR1 MGHRA, CDR2 YSYEKL. The CDR3 region has the DNA TGCGCCAGCAGCCCGGACAGGGACACTGAAGCTTTCTTT. Translation: CASSPDRDTEAFF.

The V and J genes are TRBV4-1 and TRBJ2-3, with TRBD2 matching 10 bases. With V trimmed by 1 base and J by 5 bases, 6 bases remained unmatched. This CDR3 comprises 16 residues. Germline V gene lookup returns CDR1 MGHRA and CDR2 YSYEKL. The CDR3 region has the DNA TGCGCCAGCAGCCAAGCAACAGCGGGGGGGCAAGATACGCAGTATTTT. Residues: CASSQATAGGQDTQYF.

The chain is built from TRBV4-3 and TRBJ2-1, with TRBD2 matching over 10 bases. CDR3 length equals 14 residues. Germline CDR1 reads LGHNA; CDR2 reads YSLEER. Trimming at V came to 5 bases and at J to 4 bases, leaving 2 bases not matched to a gene. The chain's CDR3 is CASSETSGYNEQFF. The CDR3 nucleotides read TGCGCCAGCAGCGAGACTAGCGGGTACAATGAGCAGTTCTTC.

The chain joins TRBV3-1 (or the pseudogene TRBV3-2) to TRBJ2-5; the D gene is possibly TRBD1 (5 bases). The ends were cut back, 1 base at V and 3 bases at J, with 9 bases in the middle. Germline V gives CDR1 LGHDT, CDR2 YNNKEL (reference sequence). The CDR3 is made up of 14 amino acids. CDR3 sequence: CASSQVRREETQYF. The CDR3 coding sequence is TGTGCCAGCAGCCAAGTGCGCAGGGAAGAGACCCAGTACTTC.

The V gene is TRBV4-1, the J gene TRBJ2-5; maybe TRBD1 (5 bases). The CDR3 has 16 amino acids. V was pared by 3 bases and J by 4 bases, with 18 bases between. Germline CDR1 and CDR2: MGHRA and YSYEKL. The CDR3 spells CASSHFDSPGSETQYF. CDR3 DNA: TGCGCCAGCAGCCACTTCGACAGCCCAGGTTCAGAGACCCAGTACTTC.

This chain connects TRBV21-1 to TRBJ2-7; the table's D call of TRBD2 was not tested on the DNA. TRBV21-1 is noted as a pseudogene. The CDR3 has 13 residues. In DNA form, the CDR3 reads TGTGCCAGCAGCCCCCGTAGTAGCGACGAGCAGTACTTC. Translation gives CASSPRSSDEQYF.

This chain connects TRBV30 to TRBJ2-7; D perhaps matches TRBD2 (5 bases). This CDR3 is 12 amino acids long. The germline V gene has CDR1 GTSNPN and CDR2 SVGIG (reference sequence). V was trimmed by 0 bases and J by 3 bases, leaving 6 bases between them. This CDR3 reads CAWSVLGYEQYF. In DNA form, the CDR3 reads TGTGCCTGGAGTGTACTAGGCTACGAGCAGTACTTC.

This chain connects TRBV18 to TRBJ1-2; D gene unclear. Germline V gives CDR1 KGHSH, CDR2 LQKENI. Trimming took off 3 bases at V and 4 bases at J, with 15 bases between the two ends. The CDR3 contains 15 residues. The CDR3 protein is CASSPLPSTSYGYTF. The CDR3 DNA is TGTGCCAGCTCACCGCTACCATCGACTTCCTATGGCTACACCTTC.

The genes are TRBV28 and TRBJ2-5; TRBD1 matches 8 bases. The V gene's germline CDR1 is MDHEN and CDR2 SYDVKM. CDR3 length: 17 residues. The V and J ends lost 5 bases and 5 bases, in that order; junction bases with no gene match: 16. Written as DNA, the CDR3 is TGTGCCAGCAGTCCTCCCCGGGGAACAGGGGGAGACGAGACCCAGTACTTC. This sequence encodes CASSPPRGTGGDETQYF. Drawing the rest from reference TRBV28 and TRBJ2-5, the complete variable domain is DVKVTQSSRYLVKRTGEKVFLECVQDMDHENMFWYRQDPGLGLRLIYFSYDVKMKEKGDIPEGYSVSREKKERFSLILESASTNQTSMYLCASSPPRGTGGDETQYFGPGTRLLVL.

The chain is built from TRBV15 and TRBJ1-2; D not resolved. This CDR3 region has 14 residues. Trimming removed 0 bases from V and 8 bases from J, with 13 bases in between. The germline CDR1 and CDR2 sequences are LNHNV and YYDKDF (reference sequence). CDR3 sequence reads: CATSRDRPGEGYTF. DNA of the CDR3: TGTGCCACCAGCAGAGATCGCCCGGGAGAGGGCTACACCTTC. Looking up the rest from reference TRBV15 and TRBJ1-2 gives the full variable domain: DAMVIQNPRYQVTQFGKPVTLSCSQTLNHNVMYWYQQKSSQAPKLLFHYYDKDFNNEADTPDNFQSRRPNTSFCFLDIRSPGLGDTAMYLCATSRDRPGEGYTFGSGTRLTVV.

This clone was seen only once. J is TRBJ2-2 and V is TRBV5-1; TRBD1 aligns across 9 bases. CDR1 SGHRS and CDR2 YFSETQ come from the germline V gene. Trimming at V came to 4 bases and at J to 0 bases, leaving 7 bases not matched to a gene. The CDR3 length is 17 residues. In nucleotides, the CDR3 is TGCGCCAGCAGCGCCTGGACAGGGGCAACGAACACCGGGGAGCTGTTTTTT. Its protein is CASSAWTGATNTGELFF.

The rearrangement joins TRBV5-1 to TRBJ2-1, with D hard to call. Germline V lookup: CDR1 SGHRS, CDR2 YFSETQ. The length of the CDR3 is 12 residues. V was cut by 0 bases and J by 6 bases, with 4 bases left in between. In DNA, the CDR3 is TGCGCCAGCAGCTTGGGCGCCAATGAGCAGTTCTTC. This sequence encodes CASSLGANEQFF.

The genes are TRBV5-1 and TRBJ2-3; D might be TRBD1 (7 bases). Trimming stripped 0 bases from V and 4 bases from J, with 15 bases between. Germline V gene data show CDR1 as SGHRS and CDR2 as YFSETQ. CDR3 length equals 16 residues. This chain's CDR3 is CASSLEGGPGADTQYF. The CDR3 bases are TGCGCCAGCAGCTTGGAAGGGGGCCCGGGAGCAGATACGCAGTATTTT.